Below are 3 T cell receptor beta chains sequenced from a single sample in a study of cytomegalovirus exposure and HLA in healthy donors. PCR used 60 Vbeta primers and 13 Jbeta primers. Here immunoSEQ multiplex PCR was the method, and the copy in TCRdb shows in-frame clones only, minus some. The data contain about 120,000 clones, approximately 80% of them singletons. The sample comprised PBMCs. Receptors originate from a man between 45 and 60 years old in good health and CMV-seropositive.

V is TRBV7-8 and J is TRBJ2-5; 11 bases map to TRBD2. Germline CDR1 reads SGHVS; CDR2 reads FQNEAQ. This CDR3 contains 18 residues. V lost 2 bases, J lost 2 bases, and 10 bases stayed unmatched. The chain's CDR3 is CASSLRATSGDAQETQYF. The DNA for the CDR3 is TGTGCCAGCAGCTTAAGGGCGACTAGCGGGGATGCTCAAGAGACCCAGTACTTC.

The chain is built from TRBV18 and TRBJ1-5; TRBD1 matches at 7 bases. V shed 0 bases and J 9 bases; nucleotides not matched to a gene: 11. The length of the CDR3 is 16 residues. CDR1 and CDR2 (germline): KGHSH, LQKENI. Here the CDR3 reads CASSPPAQGVKSPQHF. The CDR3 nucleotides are TGTGCCAGCTCACCACCGGCGCAGGGGGTGAAATCGCCCCAGCATTTT. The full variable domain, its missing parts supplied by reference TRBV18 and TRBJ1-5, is NAGVMQNPRHLVRRRGQEARLRCSPMKGHSHVYWYRQLPEEGLKFMVYLQKENIIDESGMPKERFSAEFPKEGPSILRIQQVVRGDSAAYFCASSPPAQGVKSPQHFGDGTRLSIL.

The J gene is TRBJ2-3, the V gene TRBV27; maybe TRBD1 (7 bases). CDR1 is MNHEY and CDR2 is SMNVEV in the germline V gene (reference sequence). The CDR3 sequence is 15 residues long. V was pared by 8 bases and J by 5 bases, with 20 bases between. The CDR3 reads CASSLRGTAVDTQYF. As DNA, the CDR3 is TGTGCCAGCTCCCTGCGCGGGACAGCCGTAGATACGCAGTATTTT.